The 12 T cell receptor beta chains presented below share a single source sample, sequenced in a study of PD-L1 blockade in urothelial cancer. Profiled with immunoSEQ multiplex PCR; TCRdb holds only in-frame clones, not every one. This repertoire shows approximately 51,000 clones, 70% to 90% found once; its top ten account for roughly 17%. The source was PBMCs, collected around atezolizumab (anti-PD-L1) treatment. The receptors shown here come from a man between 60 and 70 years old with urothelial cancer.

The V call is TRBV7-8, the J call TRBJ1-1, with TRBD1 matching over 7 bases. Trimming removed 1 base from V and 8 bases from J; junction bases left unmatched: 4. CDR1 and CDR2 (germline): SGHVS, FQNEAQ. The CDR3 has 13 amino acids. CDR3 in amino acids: CASSLVAGQEAFF. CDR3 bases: TGTGCCAGCAGCTTAGTGGCGGGACAGGAAGCTTTCTTT.

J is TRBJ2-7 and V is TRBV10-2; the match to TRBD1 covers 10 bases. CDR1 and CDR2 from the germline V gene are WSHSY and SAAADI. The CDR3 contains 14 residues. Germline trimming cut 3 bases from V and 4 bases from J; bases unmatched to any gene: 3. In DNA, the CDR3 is TGCGCCAGCAGTGAATGGACAGGGGGGTACGAGCAGTACTTC. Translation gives CASSEWTGGYEQYF.

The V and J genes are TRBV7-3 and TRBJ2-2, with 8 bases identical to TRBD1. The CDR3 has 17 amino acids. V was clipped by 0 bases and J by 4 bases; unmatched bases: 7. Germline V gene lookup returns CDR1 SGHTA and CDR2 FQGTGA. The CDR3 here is CASSLTPGGRVTGELFF. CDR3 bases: TGTGCCAGCAGCTTAACCCCAGGGGGCCGAGTCACCGGGGAGCTGTTTTTT.

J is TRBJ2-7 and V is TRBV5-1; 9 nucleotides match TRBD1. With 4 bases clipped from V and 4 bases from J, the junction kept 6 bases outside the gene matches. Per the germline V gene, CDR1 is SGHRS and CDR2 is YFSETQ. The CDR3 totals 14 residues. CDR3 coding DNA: TGCGCCAGCAGCACCCCCGGGACAGGGTACGAGCAGTACTTC. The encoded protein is CASSTPGTGYEQYF.

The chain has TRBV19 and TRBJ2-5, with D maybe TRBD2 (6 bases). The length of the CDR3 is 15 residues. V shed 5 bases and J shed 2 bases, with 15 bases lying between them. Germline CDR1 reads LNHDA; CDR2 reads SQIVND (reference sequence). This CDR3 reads CASSPIVAVQETQYF. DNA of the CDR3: TGTGCCAGTAGTCCCATAGTAGCGGTACAAGAGACCCAGTACTTC.

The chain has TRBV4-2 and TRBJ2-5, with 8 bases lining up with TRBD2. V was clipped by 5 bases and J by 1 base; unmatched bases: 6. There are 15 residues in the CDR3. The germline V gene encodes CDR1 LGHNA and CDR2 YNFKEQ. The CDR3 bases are TGTGCCAGCAGCTTAGAGCGGGAGAGCCAAGAGACCCAGTACTTC. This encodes CASSLERESQETQYF.

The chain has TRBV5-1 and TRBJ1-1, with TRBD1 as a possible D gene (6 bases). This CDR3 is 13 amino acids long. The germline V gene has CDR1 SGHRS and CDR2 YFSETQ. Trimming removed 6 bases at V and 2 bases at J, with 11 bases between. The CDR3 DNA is TGCGCCAGCACCCCGGACAGCAACACTGAAGCTTTCTTT. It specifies CASTPDSNTEAFF.

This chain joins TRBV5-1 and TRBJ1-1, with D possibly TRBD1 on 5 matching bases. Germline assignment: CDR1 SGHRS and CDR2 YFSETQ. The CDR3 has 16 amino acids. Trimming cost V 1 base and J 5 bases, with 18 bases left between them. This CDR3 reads CASSLRFRAGQTEAFF. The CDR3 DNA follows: TGCGCCAGCAGCTTGAGGTTTCGGGCAGGGCAAACTGAAGCTTTCTTT.

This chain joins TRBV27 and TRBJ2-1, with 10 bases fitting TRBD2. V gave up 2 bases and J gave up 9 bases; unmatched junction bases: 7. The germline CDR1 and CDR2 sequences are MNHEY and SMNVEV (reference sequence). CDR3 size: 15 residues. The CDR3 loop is CASSLLAGDFVEQFF. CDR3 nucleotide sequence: TGTGCCAGCAGTTTACTAGCGGGAGATTTCGTTGAGCAGTTCTTC.

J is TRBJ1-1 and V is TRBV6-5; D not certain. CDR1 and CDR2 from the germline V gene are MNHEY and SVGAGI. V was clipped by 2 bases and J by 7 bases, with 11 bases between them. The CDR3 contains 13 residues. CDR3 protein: CASSYGSGGEAFF. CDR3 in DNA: TGTGCCAGCAGTTACGGAAGCGGTGGTGAAGCTTTCTTT.

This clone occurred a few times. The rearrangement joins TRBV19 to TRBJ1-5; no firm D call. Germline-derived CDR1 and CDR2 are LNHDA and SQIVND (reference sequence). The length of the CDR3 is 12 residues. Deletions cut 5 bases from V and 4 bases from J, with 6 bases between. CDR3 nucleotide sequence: TGTGCCAGTAGTTTTCGGAATCAGCCCCAGCATTTT. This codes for CASSFRNQPQHF.

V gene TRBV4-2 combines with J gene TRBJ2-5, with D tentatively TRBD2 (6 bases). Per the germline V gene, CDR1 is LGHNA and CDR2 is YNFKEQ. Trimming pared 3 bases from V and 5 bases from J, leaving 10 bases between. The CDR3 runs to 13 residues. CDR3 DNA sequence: TGTGCCAGCAGCCAGACTAGGTTGGAGACCCAGTACTTC. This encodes CASSQTRLETQYF.